A single T cell receptor (beta chain) is shown here with its context. This clonotype occurred many times. The antigen this receptor binds is unknown. No base-level quality is on record; no much larger clone is a single base apart. CDR1 ENHRY and CDR2 SYGVKD were looked up in the germline V gene. Its CDR3 holds 12 amino acids, cysteine through phenylalanine. The kept DNA is CDR3 alone, 36 bases in frame from the first base. V was cut back by 2 bases and J by 7 bases, leaving a gap of 7 bases between them. Library preparation used 5' RACE. The instrument was a NextSeq 500. Unique molecular identifiers were attached to individual cDNA molecules in the TCR library protocol so that sequencing error and PCR bias could be corrected. Both TCR alpha and beta chains were sequenced, and tight co-correlation was observed between alpha and beta sequence abundances in each sample. As for the authors' bioinformatics: Decombinator V4 was used to annotate the V gene, J gene and CDR3 of the TCR sequences. TCRs were defined as expanded if a significant change between any two time points was detected under a Poisson model with p below 0.0001. Abundances of TCRs were expressed as counts per million after normalisation to the total number of TCRs sequenced in each sample. TRAV1-2 paired with TRAJ12, TRAJ20 or TRAJ33 defined MAIT TCRs, while TRAV10 paired with TRAJ18 defined iNKT TCRs. A search of VDJdb, accessed on 1 November 2021, was run for TCRs annotated to CMV, EBV and SARS-CoV-2, with TCRs annotated for multiple antigens excluded. The public reads were quality trimmed at Q25 with fastp and then assembled into clones with MiXCR by TCRdb, keeping productive beta chains. Identical CDR3 proteins give one entry, which carries the most common genes and DNA. The V and J calls shown here were made by TCRdb, not taken from the authors' results. This sample is represented by about 56,000 distinct CDR3 sequences; about 12% of them were singletons. The top ten clones comprise about 3% of the sample.

The study was a case-control design nested within a healthcare worker cohort in London, UK, with weekly nasopharyngeal swab PCR tests and blood sampling. Healthcare workers were recruited between 23 and 31 March 2020, during the week of the UK lockdown, and were followed weekly for up to roughly 15 weeks. This sample stems from a study of early T cells in non-severe SARS-CoV-2 infection listed by TCRdb under 2021. Study-wide context: TCR sequencing used bulk RNA from unsorted whole blood, so alpha and beta chains could not be paired. The investigation overall reported the following: VDJdb matching was skewed toward anti-spike CD8 responses and likely underestimated virus-specific expansions by missing private and CD4 specificities.

The chain employs TRBV10-3 and TRBJ2-3, with no confident D gene call. The clonotype originates from an adult who was a healthcare worker with PCR-confirmed SARS-CoV-2 infection or an uninfected control (not recorded which). Sequencing used whole blood. Here is the DNA: TGTGCCATCAGTGAGCCGGCGTATACGCAGTATTTT. This yields the protein CAISEPAYTQYF.